These 27 T cell receptor beta chains share one sample of origin, sequenced in a study of blood T cell repertoires in COVID-19. Clones were read by immunoSEQ multiplex PCR, and TCRdb kept only the in-frame ones, dropping some. The table includes about 180,000 clones, 88% detected once. The specimen was peripheral blood. The receptors here all came from a woman aged 25 to 39 with acute or convalescent COVID-19.

The rearrangement joins TRBV19 to TRBJ2-1; TRBD2 aligns across 8 bases. The CDR3 contains 14 residues. Trimming took 3 bases from V and 7 from J; bases not matched to a gene: 5. Germline-derived CDR1 and CDR2 are LNHDA and SQIVND (reference sequence). The CDR3 is CASSIGREVNEQFF. CDR3 in DNA: TGTGCCAGTAGTATCGGGCGGGAGGTAAATGAGCAGTTCTTC.

J is TRBJ1-2 and V is TRBV2; the D gene is possibly TRBD1 (6 bases). The germline V gene has CDR1 SNHLY and CDR2 FYNNEI. V was cut by 3 bases and J by 2 bases, with 16 bases left in between. The CDR3 covers 16 residues. The CDR3 protein is CASSDPYSDRNYGYTF. CDR3 nucleotide sequence: TGTGCCAGCAGTGACCCTTACTCGGACAGAAACTATGGCTACACCTTC.

In this sample, this clone turned up a few times. The chain has TRBV15 and TRBJ1-5, with TRBD1 matching 7 bases. The germline V gene encodes CDR1 LNHNV and CDR2 YYDKDF (reference sequence). The CDR3 totals 15 residues. Trimming cost V 6 bases and J 2 bases; bases outside gene matches: 7. In DNA form, the CDR3 reads TGTGCCACCAGTACAGGGGAATCAGGCAATCAGCCCCAGCATTTT. Translation gives CATSTGESGNQPQHF. The full variable domain, with the rest looked up from reference TRBV15 and TRBJ1-5, is DAMVIQNPRYQVTQFGKPVTLSCSQTLNHNVMYWYQQKSSQAPKLLFHYYDKDFNNEADTPDNFQSRRPNTSFCFLDIRSPGLGDTAMYLCATSTGESGNQPQHFGDGTRLSIL.

This sequence joins TRBV7-2 and TRBJ2-3, with D tentatively TRBD2 (5 bases). There are 13 residues in the CDR3. The germline gives CDR1 SGHTA, CDR2 FQGNSA. V was pared by 5 bases and J by 7 bases, with 13 bases between. The CDR3 sequence is CASSPTRIYTQYF. The CDR3 nucleotides read TGTGCCAGCAGCCCCACTAGGATATATACGCAGTATTTT.

This chain connects TRBV7-9 to TRBJ2-5, with TRBD1 matching over 7 bases. The germline gives CDR1 SEHNR, CDR2 FQNEAQ (reference sequence). The CDR3 extends over 19 amino acids. Trimming removed 3 bases from V and 4 bases from J; junction bases left unmatched: 20. The DNA of the CDR3 is TGTGCCAGCAGCTTCAGGGCCCCCCCGGACAGGCGAAGCGTAGAGACCCAGTACTTC. It translates to CASSFRAPPDRRSVETQYF.

This chain joins TRBV28 and TRBJ2-7, with D perhaps TRBD1 (5 bases). CDR1 is MDHEN, CDR2 SYDVKM, per germline. Trimming shortened V by 0 bases and J by 4 bases, and 10 bases separated the two germline ends. The CDR3 is 14 residues long. The CDR3 coding sequence is TGTGCCAGCAGTTTATGGAAGGACACTTACGAGCAGTACTTC. Its translation is CASSLWKDTYEQYF.

The chain couples TRBV24-1 to TRBJ2-1, with 10 positions matching TRBD1. The germline V gene has CDR1 KGHDR and CDR2 SFDVKD. The CDR3 loop spans 14 amino acids. Trimming at V came to 6 bases and at J to 6 bases, leaving 4 bases not matched to a gene. CDR3 sequence (DNA): TGTGCCACCAGTAGGGGACAGGGGATCAATGAGCAGTTCTTC. This codes for CATSRGQGINEQFF.

A single count supports this clone. The chain links TRBV10-3 to TRBJ2-2; 11 bases line up with TRBD2. Trimming cost V 4 bases and J 4 bases; bases outside gene matches: 11. Germline V gene sequence: CDR1 ENHRY, CDR2 SYGVKD. This CDR3 comprises 18 residues. The CDR3 nucleotides are TGTGCCATCAGTGGGCTAGCGGGAGGTTTAGCGAGCACCGGGGAGCTGTTTTTT. It specifies CAISGLAGGLASTGELFF.

The chain has TRBV5-6 and TRBJ2-1; the D gene is possibly TRBD2 (6 bases). Germline lookup yields CDR1 SGHDT and CDR2 YYEEEE. CDR3 length: 14 amino acids. V was cut by 6 bases and J by 7 bases, with 17 bases left in between. The CDR3 is CASTLYAGRNEQFF. In nucleotides, the CDR3 is TGTGCCAGCACCCTTTACGCGGGACGGAATGAGCAGTTCTTC.

The chain carries TRBV11-2 and TRBJ1-1; no clear D. The V gene's germline CDR1 is SGHAT and CDR2 FQNNGV. Deletions cut 11 bases from V and 10 bases from J, with 8 bases between. There are 8 residues in the CDR3. As DNA, the CDR3 is TGTGCCGGCTCCCGAGCTTTCTTT. Its translation: CAGSRAFF.

This clone was seen more than once but under ten times. The chain uses TRBV5-8 and TRBJ2-1; D unclear. Germline CDR1 and CDR2: SGHTS and YDEGEE. The CDR3 loop spans 11 amino acids. V gave up 1 base and J gave up 9 bases, with 5 bases separating them. The CDR3: CASSLISEQFF. In nucleotides, the CDR3 is TGTGCCAGCAGCTTGATTAGTGAGCAGTTCTTC.

The V gene is TRBV5-1, the J gene TRBJ1-2, with D maybe TRBD1 (6 bases). The germline gives CDR1 SGHRS, CDR2 YFSETQ. The V end lost 4 bases, the J end lost 8 bases, and 15 bases lay between the germline ends. The CDR3 is made up of 13 amino acids. The CDR3, as DNA: TGCGCCAGCAGCCCCAGGGGTAACCAAGGCTACACCTTC. Its protein is CASSPRGNQGYTF.

The chain is built from TRBV18 and TRBJ2-1; D is perhaps TRBD2 (6 bases). V gave up 0 bases and J gave up 3 bases, with 15 bases separating them. This CDR3 has 17 residues. Germline values: CDR1 KGHSH, CDR2 LQKENI. The CDR3 reads CASSPPLGTDSYNEQFF. CDR3 DNA sequence: TGTGCCAGCTCACCACCGTTAGGGACTGACAGCTACAATGAGCAGTTCTTC. Using reference TRBV18 and TRBJ2-1 for the parts outside the CDR3, the full variable domain is NAGVMQNPRHLVRRRGQEARLRCSPMKGHSHVYWYRQLPEEGLKFMVYLQKENIIDESGMPKERFSAEFPKEGPSILRIQQVVRGDSAAYFCASSPPLGTDSYNEQFFGPGTRLTVL.

V gene TRBV10-1 combines with J gene TRBJ2-1; possible D gene TRBD1, 5 bases. The V end lost 8 bases, the J end lost 6 bases, and 20 bases lay between the germline ends. Looked up from germline, CDR1 is WNHNN and CDR2 is SYGVQD (reference sequence). CDR3 size: 15 residues. CDR3 region: CASQGTGEATNEQFF. DNA of the CDR3: TGCGCCAGCCAGGGAACTGGCGAGGCCACCAATGAGCAGTTCTTC.

The V and J genes are TRBV6-5 and TRBJ2-7; 8 bases fit TRBD2. The germline gives CDR1 MNHEY, CDR2 SVGAGI. The CDR3 is 13 residues long. V dropped 7 bases and J dropped 4; count of bases not matched to a gene: 6. In DNA form, the CDR3 reads TGTGCCAGCATGACTAGCGACTCGTACGAGCAGTACTTC. Its translation is CASMTSDSYEQYF.

The chain joins TRBV5-6 to TRBJ2-5; no firm D call. The germline CDR1 and CDR2 sequences are SGHDT and YYEEEE. The CDR3 is made up of 15 amino acids. The germline V and J ends were trimmed by 0 bases and 2 bases, with 11 bases remaining between them. The CDR3 region has the DNA TGTGCCAGCAGCTTGGTCGGGTCAGTACAAGAGACCCAGTACTTC. Protein product: CASSLVGSVQETQYF.

The chain links TRBV7-9 to TRBJ2-5; 7 bases line up with TRBD1. J gave up 2 bases and V 5 bases, and 8 bases lay outside the gene matches. The CDR3 spans 15 residues. Germline CDR1 is SEHNR and CDR2 is FQNEAQ (reference sequence). The chain's CDR3 is CASSTIRDRQETQYF. CDR3 bases: TGTGCCAGCAGCACAATCCGGGACAGACAAGAGACCCAGTACTTC.

The rearrangement uses TRBV1 and TRBJ2-7; the D call in the table, TRBD2, was not verified against the DNA. TRBV1 is listed as a pseudogene. The CDR3 extends over 12 amino acids. The chain's CDR3 is CTSSQDEAEQYF. The CDR3 bases are TGCACCAGCAGCCAAGATGAGGCCGAGCAGTACTTC.

The CDR3 protein is CASSGWGYGYGYTF. In nucleotides, the CDR3 is TGTGCCAGCAGCGGGTGGGGCTATGGTTATGGCTACACCTTC. This chain links TRBV9 with TRBJ1-2, with D possibly TRBD1 on 5 matching bases. V lost 3 bases, J lost 5 bases, and 14 bases lay in between. Looked up from germline, CDR1 is SGDLS and CDR2 is YYNGEE. CDR3 length equals 14 residues.

The rearrangement joins TRBV28 to TRBJ2-4; D uncertain. This CDR3 comprises 13 residues. V lost 3 bases and J lost 8, with 11 bases in between. Germline-derived CDR1 and CDR2 are MDHEN and SYDVKM. The chain's CDR3 is CASSFSGAYIQYF. Written as DNA, the CDR3 is TGTGCCAGCAGTTTTTCAGGCGCTTACATTCAGTACTTC. Full variable domain (missing parts from reference TRBV28 and TRBJ2-4): DVKVTQSSRYLVKRTGEKVFLECVQDMDHENMFWYRQDPGLGLRLIYFSYDVKMKEKGDIPEGYSVSREKKERFSLILESASTNQTSMYLCASSFSGAYIQYFGAGTRLSVL.

This chain joins TRBV28 and TRBJ1-5; D not certain. CDR1 MDHEN and CDR2 SYDVKM come from the germline V gene. There are 14 residues in the CDR3. The V end lost 6 bases, the J end lost 3 bases, and 12 bases lay between the germline ends. CDR3 loop: CASSIGQNNQPQHF. The CDR3 region has the DNA TGTGCCAGCAGCATTGGTCAGAACAATCAGCCCCAGCATTTT.

The chain links TRBV5-1 to TRBJ2-7, with 10 bases matching TRBD2. This CDR3 is built from 14 residues. CDR1 is SGHRS and CDR2 is YFSETQ in the germline V gene. After removal of 4 bases from V and 4 bases from J, the junction contained 5 bases not matched to a gene. The CDR3 is CASSRTSGIYEQYF. The CDR3 DNA reads as TGCGCCAGCAGCCGAACTAGCGGGATTTACGAGCAGTACTTC.

V and J are TRBV27 and TRBJ2-7, with 8 bases that match TRBD2. Per the germline V gene, CDR1 is MNHEY and CDR2 is SMNVEV (reference sequence). V lost 5 bases, J lost 4 bases, and 7 bases stayed unmatched. CDR3 length equals 14 residues. CDR3: CASSPGTRWYEQYF. The CDR3 DNA follows: TGTGCCAGCAGTCCCGGGACTAGATGGTACGAGCAGTACTTC.

The chain couples TRBV19 to TRBJ1-5; D not certain. V lost 1 base and J 0 bases, leaving 16 bases between the germline ends. The CDR3 consists of 18 residues. Germline CDR1 is LNHDA and CDR2 is SQIVND (reference sequence). CDR3 residues: CASSIGGGPLYSNQPQHF. CDR3 DNA: TGTGCCAGTAGTATAGGGGGAGGGCCCCTCTATAGCAATCAGCCCCAGCATTTT.

The V and J genes are TRBV6-6 and TRBJ2-1; a weak D match, TRBD2 (6 bases). V was clipped by 10 bases and J by 0 bases, with 16 bases between them. CDR3 length: 15 amino acids. Germline V lookup: CDR1 MNHNY, CDR2 SVGAGI (reference sequence). DNA of the CDR3: TGTGCCACCGAACTAGCCTTGACCTCCTACAATGAGCAGTTCTTC. It yields the protein CATELALTSYNEQFF.

The rearrangement joins TRBV2 to TRBJ1-2, with 9 nucleotides matching TRBD1. The germline V gene encodes CDR1 SNHLY and CDR2 FYNNEI. The CDR3 spans 14 residues. With V trimmed by 8 bases and J by 2 bases, 6 bases remained unmatched. CDR3 sequence reads: CASVGTGRNYGYTF. CDR3 DNA sequence: TGTGCCAGCGTCGGGACAGGGAGGAACTATGGCTACACCTTC.

The chain couples TRBV30 to TRBJ2-3; no definite D call. Germline-derived CDR1 and CDR2 are GTSNPN and SVGIG (reference sequence). The CDR3 runs to 14 residues. With 4 bases removed from V and 4 bases from J, the gap between germline ends came to 15 bases. In DNA, the CDR3 is TGTGCCTGGAATTACGCGGCCCCCCCAGATACGCAGTATTTT. This encodes CAWNYAAPPDTQYF.